These T cell receptor beta chains were read from a single sample in a study of cytomegalovirus exposure and HLA in healthy donors. The protocol was immunoSEQ multiplex PCR, while the TCRdb copy is restricted to in-frame clones and leaves out a portion. The data show 110,000 to 150,000 clones, with roughly 70% seen just once and roughly 1.9% held by the top ten. Specimen: PBMCs. Receptors originate from a woman aged 60 to 75 in good health and CMV-seropositive. Each CDR3 is given with its conserved first and last residue. The D gene is left open where the match is weak. Size is stated for part of the rows, as once, few or many counts, or as a class when the clone is expanded.

TGCAGCGTTGCTCGGGGGACGCCGGACACCGGGGAGCTGTTTTTT	CSVARGTPDTGELFF	TRBV29-1	few	-	TRBJ2-2
TGCAGCGTTGAGGATACCTACAGGGACGAGCAGTACTTC	CSVEDTYRDEQYF	TRBV29-1	-	-	TRBJ2-7
TGTGCCAGCAGCACAACTAGCGGGAGGGAACAGTACTTC	CASSTTSGREQYF	TRBV5-6	-	TRBD2	TRBJ2-7
TGTGCCAGCAGTTTATTGAGCGGACTAAATGGCTACACCTTC	CASSLLSGLNGYTF	TRBV28	few	-	TRBJ1-2
TGTGCCACCAGCGGGGACACCGATCAGCCCCAGCATTTT	CATSGDTDQPQHF	TRBV15	-	-	TRBJ1-5
TGTGCCATTCGGGGGGAGCAGTACTTC	CAIRGEQYF	TRBV7-3	-	-	TRBJ2-7
TGTGCCAGCAGTTCCCTCTCCGTGACTAGCGGGAGGTGGGGATCGGAAGATACGCAGTATTTT	CASSSLSVTSGRWGSEDTQYF	TRBV27	few	TRBD2	TRBJ2-3
TGTGCCAGTATCAAGAACACCGGGGAGCTGTTTTTT	CASIKNTGELFF	TRBV19	once	-	TRBJ2-2
TGTGCCAGCAGCTTAGACTTCGACAGGGACGAGCAGTACTTC	CASSLDFDRDEQYF	TRBV11-2	few	TRBD1	TRBJ2-7
TGTGCCAGCTCACCCGGACTAGCGGGAGTATTGGAGACCCAGTACTTC	CASSPGLAGVLETQYF	TRBV18	few	TRBD2	TRBJ2-5
TGTGCCAGTAGTCCCAGGACTCCCTGGGGTGAAAAACTGTTTTTT	CASSPRTPWGEKLFF	TRBV19	-	-	TRBJ1-4
TGTGCCACCCAATCAATTGAAGGCGGTTACAATGAGCAGTTCTTC	CATQSIEGGYNEQFF	TRBV19	-	-	TRBJ2-1
TGCAGCGTTGGTTCTCGGAACTATGGCTACACCTTC	CSVGSRNYGYTF	TRBV29-1	-	-	TRBJ1-2
TGTGCCAGCAGTGCTCCGGGACAGGGGCTAGCGGGGAAATCCTACGAGCAGTACTTC	CASSAPGQGLAGKSYEQYF	TRBV6-1	-	-	TRBJ2-7
TGTGCCAGTAGCCAATGGCAGGGAAGGTTCGATGGCTACACCTTC	CASSQWQGRFDGYTF	TRBV19	-	-	TRBJ1-2
TGTGCCAGCAGCTTAGGGACACCCCAAGAGACCCAGTACTTC	CASSLGTPQETQYF	TRBV7-2	few	-	TRBJ2-5
TGCGCCAGCAGCTCTGGGACAGCAATAGAGACCCAGTACTTC	CASSSGTAIETQYF	TRBV5-1	-	TRBD1	TRBJ2-5
TGTGCCAGCAGTGACTCGAACCTACAGGGAAGGTGGAACAATCAGCCCCAGCATTTT	CASSDSNLQGRWNNQPQHF	TRBV6-4	-	-	TRBJ1-5
TGCGCCAGCAGCTCGGGGGGACAGGGCTATGGCTACACCTTC	CASSSGGQGYGYTF	TRBV5-1	-	TRBD1	TRBJ1-2
TGTGCCAGCACCCGTGAGGGGGCCGGACAGCCCCAGCATTTT	CASTREGAGQPQHF	TRBV2	-	TRBD1	TRBJ1-5
TGTGCCATCCACTCTGGGGCCAACGTCCTGACTTTC	CAIHSGANVLTF	TRBV27	-	-	TRBJ2-6
TGCGCCAGCAGCCGTAACGGTTTTGACTACGAGCAGTACTTC	CASSRNGFDYEQYF	TRBV5-1	-	-	TRBJ2-7
TGTGCCAGCAGCAGTCTCAGGGGTCAAGAGACCCAGTACTTC	CASSSLRGQETQYF	TRBV5-6	-	-	TRBJ2-5
TGCGCCAGCAGCCCACAGGGGAATGGGGAGACCCAGTACTTC	CASSPQGNGETQYF	TRBV5-1	-	TRBD1	TRBJ2-5
TGTGCCTGGGGACAGGGGGACGGTGGCTACACCTTC	CAWGQGDGGYTF	TRBV30	-	TRBD1	TRBJ1-2
TGTGCCAGCGGGTTGGACTGGAACACTGAAGCTTTCTTT	CASGLDWNTEAFF	TRBV2	-	-	TRBJ1-1
TGTGCCAGTACCTTTAGACAGGGGAACACTGAAGCTTTCTTT	CASTFRQGNTEAFF	TRBV19	-	TRBD1	TRBJ1-1
TGTGCCACCAGCTCAGGGGGGTCCAGCTATGGCTACACCTTC	CATSSGGSSYGYTF	TRBV15	-	TRBD1	TRBJ1-2
TGTGCCAGCAGTTCCTCCGGGAATACTAATGAAAAACTGTTTTTT	CASSSSGNTNEKLFF	TRBV28	-	-	TRBJ1-4
TGTGCCAGCAGCTTAGAATGGGACAGTACGAACGGCTACACCTTC	CASSLEWDSTNGYTF	TRBV11-2	-	TRBD1	TRBJ1-2
TGTGCCAGCAGCTTGGTGCAGGTCTACACCTTC	CASSLVQVYTF	TRBV5-6	-	-	TRBJ1-2
TGCGCCAGCAGCTTGAGAAACTCCATCAACACTGAAGCTTTCTTT	CASSLRNSINTEAFF	TRBV5-1	-	-	TRBJ1-1
TGTGCCAGCAGTTCCCCGGGGACAGATACGCAGTATTTT	CASSSPGTDTQYF	TRBV28	-	-	TRBJ2-3
TGTGCCAGCAGGGAGACTTTCATACAGCCCCAGCATTTT	CASRETFIQPQHF	TRBV6-1	many	-	TRBJ1-5
TGCAGCGTTCGCCGGACAGATTACAATGAGCAGTTCTTC	CSVRRTDYNEQFF	TRBV29-1	-	-	TRBJ2-1
TGTGCCAGCAGCAAGCCTAGCACAGATACGCAGTATTTT	CASSKPSTDTQYF	TRBV4-2	-	-	TRBJ2-3
TGCGCCAGCAGCTTGGGGGGGACAGGCATGAACACTGAAGCTTTCTTT	CASSLGGTGMNTEAFF	TRBV5-1	-	TRBD1	TRBJ1-1
TGTGCCAGCAGCGGACCGGGAGGCTCCTACAATGAGCAGTTCTTC	CASSGPGGSYNEQFF	TRBV11-1	-	TRBD2	TRBJ2-1
TGTGCCAGCAGTCCCTCGGTATTCCAGCCCCAGCATTTT	CASSPSVFQPQHF	TRBV6-6	-	-	TRBJ1-5
TGCAGCGTCGGCCGGGACTACTCCCCCACAGATACGCAGTATTTT	CSVGRDYSPTDTQYF	TRBV29-1	-	TRBD2	TRBJ2-3
TGTGCCAGCAGCAGGGCAGGGGGCAGTGGCTACACCTTC	CASSRAGGSGYTF	TRBV7-2	once	TRBD1	TRBJ1-2
TGTGCCAGTACCCTGACTAGCGTCTCCTACGAGCAGTACTTC	CASTLTSVSYEQYF	TRBV19	-	TRBD2	TRBJ2-7
TGTGCTAGTGTCAAAGACAGGGGTCATCAGCCCCAGCATTTT	CASVKDRGHQPQHF	TRBV12-5	-	TRBD1	TRBJ1-5
TGTGCCAGCAGCTTGGGGGACAGGGGCTCGGGGAACACTGAAGCTTTCTTT	CASSLGDRGSGNTEAFF	TRBV5-4	-	TRBD1	TRBJ1-1
TGTGCCAGCACCCAGGGGGGTGGCGAGCAGTACTTC	CASTQGGGEQYF	TRBV6-5	-	-	TRBJ2-7
TGTGCCAGCAGTCCTGGACTTTATCGGGGGAACACTGAAGCTTTCTTT	CASSPGLYRGNTEAFF	TRBV5-6	-	-	TRBJ1-1
TGTGCCATCAGTGAGTCCAGGGGATTTTCCACTGAAGCTTTCTTT	CAISESRGFSTEAFF	TRBV10-3	-	-	TRBJ1-1
TGTGCCAGCAGTAGAACAGGGGAGAATGAGCAGTTCTTC	CASSRTGENEQFF	TRBV6-1	-	TRBD1	TRBJ2-1
TGTGCCAGCCGACCCGAGCGGGATAACTATGGCTACACCTTC	CASRPERDNYGYTF	TRBV19	-	-	TRBJ1-2
TGCGCCAGCAGGCAAGGACAGGGGTTGAACACCGGGGAGCTGTTTTTT	CASRQGQGLNTGELFF	TRBV5-1	-	TRBD1	TRBJ2-2
TGTGCCAGCAGCCGCACCGGGACAGGGGTGGCAGATACGCAGTATTTT	CASSRTGTGVADTQYF	TRBV5-6	-	TRBD1	TRBJ2-3
TGTGCCAGCAGGAGAACAGGGGGCGGCACTGAAGCTTTCTTT	CASRRTGGGTEAFF	TRBV6-1	few	TRBD1	TRBJ1-1
TGCGCCAGCAGCCAAGTACAGGGGGCAGGGGATGAGCAGTTCTTC	CASSQVQGAGDEQFF	TRBV4-1	-	TRBD1	TRBJ2-1
TGCGCCAGCAGCCACGGGAACCGGGACAGAGACGGCTACACCTTC	CASSHGNRDRDGYTF	TRBV4-1	-	TRBD1	TRBJ1-2
TGTGCCTGGAGTCCCGGACAGGGAGGTCGGCAGCCCCAGCATTTT	CAWSPGQGGRQPQHF	TRBV30	-	TRBD1	TRBJ1-5
TGTGCCAGCAGCCCCGGGACAGGGGGATCCTACGAGCAGTACTTC	CASSPGTGGSYEQYF	TRBV7-2	-	TRBD1	TRBJ2-7
TGTGCCAGCTGGGGACAGAACTATGGCTACACCTTC	CASWGQNYGYTF	TRBV28	-	TRBD1	TRBJ1-2
TGTGCCGCCGGGACAGTTAAGAATGAAAAACTGTTTTTT	CAAGTVKNEKLFF	TRBV10-3	-	TRBD1	TRBJ1-4